Shown below are 15 T cell receptor beta chains from a single sample sequenced in a study of T-cell reconstitution after alpha-beta-depleted transplantation in children. The TCRbeta library incorporated unique molecular identifiers. TCRdb independently ran MiXCR on the PCR reads; one entry per CDR3 protein. The sample includes about 8,700 distinct CDR3 sequences, over 11% of them seen just once. The specimen was PBMCs, mostly from graft donor cells, collected 60 days after TCRalphabeta/CD19-depleted stem cell transplant. These receptor sequences come from a male patient under 18 who had a stem cell transplant for acute lymphoblastic leukemia, so the T cells may come from the graft donor.

In the case of this clonotype: Being one base from a much bigger clone, this may be a read error. The chain carries TRBV12-3 or TRBV12-4 and TRBJ2-3, with a possible D match to TRBD2 (5 bases). This CDR3 spans 16 amino acids. V lost 6 bases and J lost 1, with 17 bases in between. This chain's CDR3 is CASSPERTGGTDTQYF. CDR3 DNA: TGTGCCAGCAGCCCAGAAAGGACTGGCGGCACAGATACGCAGTATTTT.

There are a few counts of this clonotype. The rearrangement links TRBV29-1 to TRBJ2-5, with D tentatively TRBD1 (5 bases). V lost 7 bases, J lost 4 bases, and 19 bases lay in between. This CDR3 has 14 residues. The germline V gene has CDR1 SQVTM and CDR2 ANQGSEA. CDR3 sequence (DNA): TGCAGCGCCTCGACAGATAGGAGAGGAGAGACCCAGTACTTC. Its translation: CSASTDRRGETQYF.

J is TRBJ2-5 and V is TRBV29-1; TRBD1 matches 10 bases. With 7 bases clipped from V and 5 bases from J, the junction kept 10 bases outside the gene matches. In germline, CDR1 is SQVTM, CDR2 ANQGSEA. The CDR3 extends over 14 amino acids. The CDR3 bases are TGCAGCGCCTCCCTGACAGGGGGCAGGGAGACCCAGTACTTC. Its translation: CSASLTGGRETQYF. Combining the CDR3 with reference TRBV29-1 and TRBJ2-5 gives the whole variable domain SAVISQKPSRDICQRGTSLTIQCQVDSQVTMMFWYRQQPGQSLTLIATANQGSEATYESGFVIDKFPISRPNLTFSTLTVSNMSPEDSSIYLCSASLTGGRETQYFGPGTRLLVL.

V is TRBV7-9 and J is TRBJ2-5, with TRBD2 identical over 11 bases. CDR1 SEHNR and CDR2 FQNEAQ come from the germline V gene (reference sequence). J lost 2 bases, V lost 5 bases, and 1 base had no gene match. The CDR3 loop spans 14 amino acids. The CDR3 here is CASSRTSGQETQYF. The CDR3 region has the DNA TGTGCCAGCAGCCGGACTAGCGGGCAAGAGACCCAGTACTTC.

This clonotype has at least ten counts. The V and J genes are TRBV5-1 and TRBJ1-2; D perhaps matches TRBD1 (6 bases). The V gene lost 2 bases and the J gene lost 0 bases, with 23 bases spanning the gap. Germline V gives CDR1 SGHRS, CDR2 YFSETQ. This CDR3 is 19 amino acids long. CDR3 sequence: CASSFPSTGSPKTNYGYTF. The CDR3 DNA reads as TGCGCCAGCAGCTTTCCCTCTACAGGGAGCCCAAAAACTAACTATGGCTACACCTTC.

Many counts were recorded for this clonotype. Written as DNA, the CDR3 is TGCGCCAGCAGCCAACCGGACAGTTCGGGCCGTGGCTACACCTTC. Protein sequence: CASSQPDSSGRGYTF. This chain connects TRBV4-1 to TRBJ1-2; D may be TRBD1 (6 bases). Trimming cost V 2 bases and J 7 bases, with 17 bases left between them. CDR1 and CDR2 from the germline V gene are MGHRA and YSYEKL. The CDR3 extends over 15 amino acids.

This clonotype came up many times. The CDR3 region is CASSLRWGGRKNHNGYTF. CDR3 in DNA: TGTGCCAGCAGCTTGAGGTGGGGAGGGCGCAAGAACCACAATGGCTACACCTTC. The chain combines TRBV11-1 with TRBJ1-2; D is ambiguous. CDR3 size: 18 residues. The V end lost 3 bases, the J end lost 6 bases, and 26 bases lay between the germline ends. The germline V gene has CDR1 SGHAT and CDR2 FQDESV (reference sequence).

This clonotype was seen repeatedly, ten times or more. The V gene is TRBV12-3 or TRBV12-4, the J gene TRBJ2-1; D gene unclear. This CDR3 region has 15 residues. V lost 7 bases, J lost 3 bases, and 16 bases lay in between. Written as DNA, the CDR3 is TGTGCCAGCAACAAACCGGGTTCCGACTACAATGAGCAGTTCTTC. Amino acids: CASNKPGSDYNEQFF.

Details on this clonotype: One base away lies a much larger clone, so this may be a sequencing read error. The V and J genes are TRBV3-1 and TRBJ1-3; possibly TRBD1 for D (5 bases). The V gene's germline CDR1 is LGHDT and CDR2 YNNKEL (reference sequence). The CDR3 is made up of 14 amino acids. The CDR3 nucleotides read TGTGCCAGCAGCCCCCTCGTCCAGGGCAGCACCATATGTTTT. Translating it yields CASSPLVQGSTICF.

In its sample, this clonotype was seen many times. The CDR3 bases are TGTGCCAGCAACTCAGGGGTCGGGCAGTTCTTC. Translation gives CASNSGVGQFF. The chain links TRBV7-6 to TRBJ2-1, with D maybe TRBD1 (6 bases). The CDR3 runs to 11 residues. The V end was cut by 7 bases, the J end by 12 bases, with 13 bases between. The germline V gene has CDR1 SGHVS and CDR2 FNYEAQ.

This clonotype is categorized as medium-sized (0.01 to 0.1%). This sequence joins TRBV12-3 or TRBV12-4 and TRBJ2-1; D perhaps matches TRBD2 (5 bases). The CDR3 has 12 residues. Trimming removed 3 bases at V and 7 bases at J, with 7 bases between. The CDR3 sequence is CASSFQRNEQFF. The CDR3, as DNA: TGTGCCAGCAGTTTCCAGCGGAATGAGCAGTTCTTC.

This clonotype was recorded at least ten times. The chain links TRBV3-1 to TRBJ2-3, with 8 positions matching TRBD2. CDR3 size: 19 residues. V lost 0 bases, J lost 5 bases, and 16 bases stayed unmatched. CDR1 and CDR2 (germline): LGHDT, YNNKEL (reference sequence). CDR3 coding DNA: TGTGCCAGCAGCCAAGAAAGATTGATCGCGGGAGGTGCAGGAGATACGCAGTATTTT. Translated, it gives CASSQERLIAGGAGDTQYF.

This clonotype was seen ten or more times. J is TRBJ2-3 and V is TRBV5-5; D uncertain. V was shortened by 2 bases and J by 2 bases, with 9 bases between the two germline ends. The CDR3 covers 14 residues. Germline V gene sequence: CDR1 SGHKS, CDR2 YYEKEE (reference sequence). As DNA, the CDR3 is TGTGCCAGCAGCTTTCTGTTCTACACAGATACGCAGTATTTT. Protein sequence: CASSFLFYTDTQYF.

The gene calls are TRBV5-1 and TRBJ1-5, with 12 positions matching TRBD1. Germline V lookup: CDR1 SGHRS, CDR2 YFSETQ. The J segment lost 7 bases and the V segment lost 0 bases, leaving 5 bases of the junction unmatched. CDR3 size: 16 residues. CDR3 sequence reads: CASSLAGTGGLQPQHF. The CDR3 DNA sequence: TGCGCCAGCAGCTTGGCCGGGACAGGGGGCCTCCAGCCCCAGCATTTT. The full variable domain, completed using reference TRBV5-1 and TRBJ1-5, is KAGVTQTPRYLIKTRGQQVTLSCSPISGHRSVSWYQQTPGQGLQFLFEYFSETQRNKGNFPGRFSGRQFSNSRSEMNVSTLELGDSALYLCASSLAGTGGLQPQHFGDGTRLSIL.

In this sample, this clonotype turned up many times. The chain is built from TRBV19 and TRBJ1-6; D gene uncertain. Trimming shortened V by 3 bases and J by 1 base, and 10 bases separated the two germline ends. This CDR3 has 16 amino acids. The germline V gene has CDR1 LNHDA and CDR2 SQIVND (reference sequence). Here the CDR3 DNA reads TGTGCCAGTAGTATCCACAGAGGATCCTATAATTCACCCCTCCACTTT. Amino acid sequence: CASSIHRGSYNSPLHF.